The entry below gives a single T cell receptor beta chain sequence along with its context. This sample is drawn from a study of blood T cell repertoires in COVID-19. Across 24 US areas, participants ranged in age from about 18 to 90 years. Recovered participants had two consecutive negative NP/OP PCR tests, healthcare professional clearance, or symptom resolution. TCRdb keeps only in-frame clones here, not all; method: immunoSEQ multiplex PCR. Counted here are 200,000 to 250,000 clones, 82% occurring once; the ten biggest clones make up about 3.3%. CDR1 DFQATT and CDR2 SNEGSKA come from the germline V gene (reference sequence). The CDR3 loop spans 11 amino acids. V lost 5 bases and J lost 8, with 9 bases in between.

The sequenced sample was PBMCs or T cells enriched from blood (not recorded which). This receptor was obtained from a woman aged 55-70 years who had recovered from COVID-19. The chain joins TRBV20-1 to TRBJ1-4; D is uncertain. CDR3 in DNA: TGCAGTGCTTGGGCCGAAGAAAAACTGTTTTTT. Its protein product is CSAWAEEKLFF.